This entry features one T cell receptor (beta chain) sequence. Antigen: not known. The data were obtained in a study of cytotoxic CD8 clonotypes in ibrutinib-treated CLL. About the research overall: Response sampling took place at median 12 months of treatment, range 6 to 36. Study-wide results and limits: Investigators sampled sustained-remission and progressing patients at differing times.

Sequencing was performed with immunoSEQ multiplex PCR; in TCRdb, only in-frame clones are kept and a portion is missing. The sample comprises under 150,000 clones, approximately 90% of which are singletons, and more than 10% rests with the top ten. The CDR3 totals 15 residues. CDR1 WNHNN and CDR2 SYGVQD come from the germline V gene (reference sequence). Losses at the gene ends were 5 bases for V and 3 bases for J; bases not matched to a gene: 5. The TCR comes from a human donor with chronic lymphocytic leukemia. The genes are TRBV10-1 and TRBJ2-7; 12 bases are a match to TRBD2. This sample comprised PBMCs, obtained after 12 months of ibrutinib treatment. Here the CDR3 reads CASSPGLAGNYEQYF. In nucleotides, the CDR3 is TGCGCCAGCAGTCCGGGACTAGCGGGTAACTACGAGCAGTACTTC.